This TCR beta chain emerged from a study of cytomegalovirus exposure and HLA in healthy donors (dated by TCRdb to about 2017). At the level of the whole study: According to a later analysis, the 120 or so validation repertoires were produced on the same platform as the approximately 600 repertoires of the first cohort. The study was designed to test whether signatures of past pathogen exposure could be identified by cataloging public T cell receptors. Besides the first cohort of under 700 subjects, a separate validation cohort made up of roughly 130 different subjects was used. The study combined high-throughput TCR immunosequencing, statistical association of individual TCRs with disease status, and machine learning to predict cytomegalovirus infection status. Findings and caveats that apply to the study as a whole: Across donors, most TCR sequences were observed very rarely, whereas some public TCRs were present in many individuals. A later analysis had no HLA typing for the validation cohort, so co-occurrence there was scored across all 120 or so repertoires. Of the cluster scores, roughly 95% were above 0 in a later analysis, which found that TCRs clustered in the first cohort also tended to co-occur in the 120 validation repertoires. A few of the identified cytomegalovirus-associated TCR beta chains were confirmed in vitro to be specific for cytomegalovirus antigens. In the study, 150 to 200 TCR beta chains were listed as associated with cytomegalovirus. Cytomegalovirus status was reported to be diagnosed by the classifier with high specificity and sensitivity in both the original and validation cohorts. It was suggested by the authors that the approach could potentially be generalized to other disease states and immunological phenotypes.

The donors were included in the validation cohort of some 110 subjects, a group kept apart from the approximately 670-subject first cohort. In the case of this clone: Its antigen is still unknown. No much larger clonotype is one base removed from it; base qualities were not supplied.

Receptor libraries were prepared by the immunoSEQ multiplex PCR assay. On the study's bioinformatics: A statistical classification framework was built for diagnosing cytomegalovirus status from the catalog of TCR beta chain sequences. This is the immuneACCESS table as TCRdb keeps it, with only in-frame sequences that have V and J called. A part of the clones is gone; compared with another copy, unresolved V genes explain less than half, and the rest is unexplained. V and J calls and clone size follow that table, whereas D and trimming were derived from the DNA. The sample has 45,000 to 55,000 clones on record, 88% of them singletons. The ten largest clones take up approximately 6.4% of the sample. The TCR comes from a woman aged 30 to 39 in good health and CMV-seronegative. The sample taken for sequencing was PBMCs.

CDR3 protein: CASSVGTTFSYNEQFF. DNA sequence: TGTGCCAGCAGCGTAGGGACTACCTTCTCCTACAATGAGCAGTTCTTC. The chain couples TRBV9 to TRBJ2-1, and TRBD2 may be the D gene, going by 6 matching bases. The germline V gene specifies SGDLS as CDR1 and YYNGEE as CDR2. The germline ends are 10 bases apart after V is trimmed by 0 bases and J by 0 bases. Counted from cysteine to phenylalanine, this CDR3 has 16 amino acids. Only the CDR3 part of the read is kept: 48 bases, read in frame from the first base. Full variable domain (CDR3 extended with the reference TRBV9 and TRBJ2-1 proteins): DSGVTQTPKHLITATGQRVTLRCSPRSGDLSVYWYQQSLDQGLQFLIQYYNGEERAKGNILERFSAQQFPDLHSELNLSSLELGDSALYFCASSVGTTFSYNEQFFGPGTRLTVL.